Presented here are 27 T cell receptor beta chains from one specimen sequenced in a study of T cells expressing NK-cell markers. TCRdb reprocessed the 5' RACE reads; each CDR3 protein has one entry and no DNA is given. This table lists 250,000 or so distinct CDR3 sequences. Input material: blood T cells: a sorted CD56 or NKG2C T cell subset, CD4+ or CD8+ T cells, or bulk PBMC T cells (not recorded which). These receptor sequences come from a woman aged 18 to 69 in good health.

The V call is TRBV28, the J call TRBJ1-5; the TCRdb call, TRBD1, lacks DNA for checking. The germline gives CDR1 MDHEN, CDR2 SYDVKM. The CDR3 totals 13 residues. The CDR3 here is CASSAPPYQPQHF.

This sequence joins TRBV12-3 or TRBV12-4 and TRBJ2-4; the D call from TCRdb, TRBD1, cannot be confirmed without DNA. This CDR3 region has 14 residues. CDR3 sequence reads: CASSPQGEWNIQYF.

The chain combines TRBV5-1 with TRBJ1-1. Germline V lookup: CDR1 SGHRS, CDR2 YFSETQ. The CDR3 covers 14 residues. The CDR3 sequence is CASSYDRGVTEAFF.

The CDR3 loop is CASSQLVGRASLNEQFF. This rearrangement joins TRBV14 to TRBJ2-1; TCRdb lists TRBD2, though no DNA is available to test this call. The CDR3 has 17 amino acids. The germline gives CDR1 SGHDN, CDR2 FVKESK. Looking up the rest from reference TRBV14 and TRBJ2-1 gives the full variable domain: EAGVTQFPSHSVIEKGQTVTLRCDPISGHDNLYWYRRVMGKEIKFLLHFVKESKQDESGMPNNRFLAERTGGTYSTLKVQPAELEDSGVYFCASSQLVGRASLNEQFFGPGTRLTVL.

The chain employs TRBV20-1 and TRBJ2-1; TCRdb indicates TRBD1, and absent DNA this call remains unverified. Germline CDR1 is DFQATT and CDR2 is SNEGSKA (reference sequence). The CDR3 covers 11 residues. The CDR3 spells CYFNRGNEQFF.

The J gene is TRBJ2-5, the V gene TRBV6-1; TCRdb selects TRBD1, and the lack of DNA leaves this call unchecked. The CDR3 is 14 residues long. CDR1 and CDR2 from the germline V gene are MNHNS and SASEGT. The CDR3 loop is CASSPHRGQETQYF.

The chain combines TRBV20-1 with TRBJ1-5; the D call from TCRdb, TRBD1, cannot be confirmed without DNA. There are 14 residues in the CDR3. Germline CDR1 is DFQATT and CDR2 is SNEGSKA (reference sequence). CDR3 residues: CSARTPGPNQPQHF.

The V and J genes are TRBV20-1 and TRBJ2-5; the D gene TCRdb calls, TRBD1, cannot be checked with no DNA. The CDR3 runs 14 residues. Germline V lookup: CDR1 DFQATT, CDR2 SNEGSKA (reference sequence). The CDR3 spells CSARQGRFAETQYF.

The V and J genes are TRBV6-1 and TRBJ2-1; the D call of TRBD2 rests on TCRdb alone, since no DNA is present to check it. Germline CDR1 is MNHNS and CDR2 is SASEGT. This CDR3 has 13 amino acids. The CDR3 loop is CASSPGLAGPEFF.

The chain links TRBV20-1 to TRBJ2-1. The CDR3 loop spans 14 amino acids. Germline V gene data show CDR1 as DFQATT and CDR2 as SNEGSKA (reference sequence). The chain's CDR3 is CSARALSSGNEQFF.

The gene calls are TRBV19 and TRBJ2-1. Germline loops: CDR1 LNHDA, CDR2 SQIVND (reference sequence). The CDR3 is 12 amino acids. CDR3 region: CASSITYNEQFF. Full variable domain (missing parts from reference TRBV19 and TRBJ2-1): DGGITQSPKYLFRKEGQNVTLSCEQNLNHDAMYWYRQDPGQGLRLIYYSQIVNDFQKGDIAEGYSVSREKKESFPLTVTSAQKNPTAFYLCASSITYNEQFFGPGTRLTVL.

V usage is TRBV4-2 and J usage is TRBJ2-1. Germline assignment: CDR1 LGHNA and CDR2 YNFKEQ. The CDR3 length is 13 residues. The CDR3 protein is CASSRGVGDEQFF.

V usage is TRBV10-3 and J usage is TRBJ1-2; TCRdb returns TRBD1, unconfirmable since there is no DNA. Germline V gives CDR1 ENHRY, CDR2 SYGVKD. The CDR3 loop spans 13 amino acids. CDR3 in amino acids: CAISDGGIGGYTF.

The genes are TRBV20-1 and TRBJ2-4. There are 15 residues in the CDR3. The germline CDR1 and CDR2 sequences are DFQATT and SNEGSKA (reference sequence). CDR3 in amino acids: CSARASSLAKNIQYF.

The chain has TRBV10-2 and TRBJ1-2; absent DNA, TCRdb's TRBD1 call cannot be checked. Per germline, CDR1 WSHSY and CDR2 SAAADI. The CDR3 totals 15 residues. The CDR3 protein is CASSYGQGGSYGYTF.

The J gene is TRBJ2-1, the V gene TRBV7-2; TCRdb outputs TRBD2, but without DNA this stays unchecked. Germline CDR1 reads SGHTA; CDR2 reads FQGNSA. CDR3 length equals 16 residues. CDR3 amino acids: CASSLLGLAAYNEQFF.

The chain combines TRBV6-5 with TRBJ2-5. CDR1 and CDR2 (germline): MNHEY, SVGAGI. The CDR3 extends over 14 amino acids. The CDR3 sequence: CASSYSLVQETQYF.

J is TRBJ2-7 and V is TRBV12-3 or TRBV12-4; checking the TCRdb D call of TRBD2 is not possible without DNA. This CDR3 region has 16 residues. The CDR3 here is CASSGTSVDSSYEQYF.

The chain is built from TRBV20-1 and TRBJ2-5; there is no DNA to check the TCRdb D call of TRBD1. The CDR3 runs 11 residues. Looked up from germline, CDR1 is DFQATT and CDR2 is SNEGSKA (reference sequence). This chain's CDR3 is CSAGGRETQYF.

V and J are TRBV10-1 and TRBJ2-1. From germline, CDR1 is WNHNN and CDR2 SYGVQD (reference sequence). This CDR3 is 13 amino acids long. The CDR3 here is CASSEQSYNEQFF.

This rearrangement joins TRBV7-2 to TRBJ2-3; TCRdb outputs TRBD1, but without DNA this stays unchecked. Germline CDR1 reads SGHTA; CDR2 reads FQGNSA. The CDR3 runs 17 residues. The CDR3 is CASSLTSGVVRTDTQYF.

The chain combines TRBV20-1 with TRBJ1-3; TCRdb calls TRBD1, which cannot be checked without DNA. Germline lookup yields CDR1 DFQATT and CDR2 SNEGSKA (reference sequence). The CDR3 has 13 residues. This CDR3 reads CSAGGTVGNTIYF.

The V and J genes are TRBV7-2 and TRBJ2-5; TCRdb names TRBD1, which stays unverified in the absence of DNA. The V gene's germline CDR1 is SGHTA and CDR2 FQGNSA. This CDR3 has 15 amino acids. This CDR3 reads CASNLDRDREGSQYF. Variable domain in full (rest from reference TRBV7-2 and TRBJ2-5): GAGVSQSPSNKVTEKGKDVELRCDPISGHTALYWYRQSLGQGLEFLIYFQGNSAPDKSGLPSDRFSAERTGGSVSTLTIQRTQQEDSAVYLCASNLDRDREGSQYFGPGTRLLVL.

V usage is TRBV5-1 and J usage is TRBJ1-1. CDR1 is SGHRS, CDR2 YFSETQ, per germline. This CDR3 region has 13 residues. CDR3 loop: CASSLEGGSAAFF.

This chain uses TRBV7-6 with TRBJ2-5. Germline lookup yields CDR1 SGHVS and CDR2 FNYEAQ. The CDR3 sequence is 11 residues long. The CDR3 loop reads CASSSPETQYF.

V and J are TRBV27 and TRBJ2-2; TCRdb's assignment of TRBD1 cannot be checked, as there is no DNA. The CDR3 consists of 16 residues. Germline values: CDR1 MNHEY, CDR2 SMNVEV (reference sequence). The chain's CDR3 is CASRMGAQGWAGELFF.

V and J are TRBV7-3 and TRBJ1-1. Germline V gene lookup returns CDR1 SGHTA and CDR2 FQGTGA. CDR3 length equals 16 residues. The CDR3 region is CASSLVGTLLNTEAFF.